This T cell receptor (beta chain) was identified in a study of CD8 T cells in ankylosing spondylitis. Study-wide points: Seemingly characteristic of ankylosing spondylitis blood was a TCR beta motif consisting of under 10 highly homologous variants. Relatively scarce in peripheral blood, disease-linked clones were CD8+. Disease-associated clones were reportedly significantly overrepresented in matched ankylosing spondylitis synovial fluid.

With 4 bases removed from V and 8 bases from J, the gap between germline ends came to 14 bases. Germline V gives CDR1 ENHRY, CDR2 SYGVKD. This CDR3 contains 13 residues. Comment on this clonotype: Antigen specificity is unknown.

TCRdb called the 5' RACE reads again in MiXCR, with one record for every CDR3 protein. The sample has a few hundred thousand distinct CDR3 sequences; approximately 20% are singletons. The chain couples TRBV10-3 to TRBJ1-2; D call uncertain. The sequenced material came from blood, either unsorted or a sorted T cell fraction (not recorded which). The receptor's source is a male donor with ankylosing spondylitis. The CDR3 DNA is TGTGCCATCAGTGCCGACCCCTCGTGGGGCTACACCTTC. Its protein is CAISADPSWGYTF.